This TCR beta chain comes out of a study of blood T cell repertoires in COVID-19. Across the whole study: COVID-19 samples collected from the United States, Italy and Spain covered acute and convalescent phases. The cDNA or gDNA used as material had been derived from T cells, B-cell-depleted T cells, or PBMCs.

This clone was seen just once. As handled by the study authors: By means of reference gene primer amplification, nucleated cell counts were estimated. Sequenced by immunoSEQ multiplex PCR; TCRdb stores in-frame clones only, minus some. That table is the source of V, J and clone size, and D and trimming were worked out from the DNA. Among about 150,000 clones listed, 78% were seen once. This CDR3 is 12 amino acids long. Germline values: CDR1 KGHSH, CDR2 LQKENI. V was shortened by 4 bases and J by 6 bases, with 9 bases between the two germline ends. Sequencing was carried out using peripheral blood. The clonotype comes from a man aged 55 to 70 who had recovered from COVID-19. The chain links TRBV18 to TRBJ1-2; D unclear. The CDR3 nucleotides read TGTGCCAGCTCACGGCCGCAGAATGGCTACACCTTC. This codes for CASSRPQNGYTF.